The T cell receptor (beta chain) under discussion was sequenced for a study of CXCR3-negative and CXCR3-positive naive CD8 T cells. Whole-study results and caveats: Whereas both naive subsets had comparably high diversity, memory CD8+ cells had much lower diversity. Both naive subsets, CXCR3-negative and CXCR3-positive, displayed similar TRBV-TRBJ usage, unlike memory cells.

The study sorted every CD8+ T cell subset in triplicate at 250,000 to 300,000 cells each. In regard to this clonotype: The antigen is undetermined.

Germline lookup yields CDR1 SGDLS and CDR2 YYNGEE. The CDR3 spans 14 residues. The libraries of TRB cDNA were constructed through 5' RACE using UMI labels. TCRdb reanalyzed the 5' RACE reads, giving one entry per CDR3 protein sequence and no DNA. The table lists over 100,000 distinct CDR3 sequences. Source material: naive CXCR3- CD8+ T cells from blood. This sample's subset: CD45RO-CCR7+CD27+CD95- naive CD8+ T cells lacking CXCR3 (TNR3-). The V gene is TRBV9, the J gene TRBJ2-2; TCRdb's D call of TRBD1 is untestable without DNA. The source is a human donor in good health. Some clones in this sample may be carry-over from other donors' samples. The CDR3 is CATRLGPNTGELFF.